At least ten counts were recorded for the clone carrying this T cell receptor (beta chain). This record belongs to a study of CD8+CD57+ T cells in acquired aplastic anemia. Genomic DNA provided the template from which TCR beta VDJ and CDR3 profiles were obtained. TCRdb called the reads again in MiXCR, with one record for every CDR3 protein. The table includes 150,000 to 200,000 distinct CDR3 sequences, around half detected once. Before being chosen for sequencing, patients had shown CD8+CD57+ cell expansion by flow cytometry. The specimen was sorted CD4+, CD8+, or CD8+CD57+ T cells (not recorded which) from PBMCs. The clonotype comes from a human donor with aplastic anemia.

The CDR3 protein is CASRSSGNEQYF. DNA for the CDR3: TGTGCCAGCAGGTCGTCGGGCAACGAGCAGTACTTC. The J gene is TRBJ2-7, the V gene TRBV6-5; D not resolved. V gave up 6 bases and J gave up 5 bases, with 11 bases separating them. CDR1 is MNHEY and CDR2 is SVGAGI in the germline V gene. The CDR3 has 12 residues.